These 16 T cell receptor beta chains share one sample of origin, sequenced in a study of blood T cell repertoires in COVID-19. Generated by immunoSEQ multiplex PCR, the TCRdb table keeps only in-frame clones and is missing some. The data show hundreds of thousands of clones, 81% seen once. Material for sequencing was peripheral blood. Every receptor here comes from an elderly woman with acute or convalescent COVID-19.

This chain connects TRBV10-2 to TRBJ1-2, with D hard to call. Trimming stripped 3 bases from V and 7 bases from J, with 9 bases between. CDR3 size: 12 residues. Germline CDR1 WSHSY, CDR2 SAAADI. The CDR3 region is CASSDYNVGYTF. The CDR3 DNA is TGCGCCAGCAGTGACTATAATGTTGGCTACACCTTC.

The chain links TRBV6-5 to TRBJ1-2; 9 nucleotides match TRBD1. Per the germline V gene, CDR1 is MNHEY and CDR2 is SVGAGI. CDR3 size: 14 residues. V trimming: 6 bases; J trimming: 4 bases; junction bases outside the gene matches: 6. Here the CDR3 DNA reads TGTGCCAGCAGGGGACAGGGCGAGCCCTATGGCTACACCTTC. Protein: CASRGQGEPYGYTF.

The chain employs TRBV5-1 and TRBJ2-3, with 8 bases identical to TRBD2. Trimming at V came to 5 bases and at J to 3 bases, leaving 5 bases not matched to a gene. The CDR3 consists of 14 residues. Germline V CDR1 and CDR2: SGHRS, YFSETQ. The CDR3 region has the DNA TGCGCCAGCAGTACGGGGGGGTGGACAGATACGCAGTATTTT. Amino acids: CASSTGGWTDTQYF.

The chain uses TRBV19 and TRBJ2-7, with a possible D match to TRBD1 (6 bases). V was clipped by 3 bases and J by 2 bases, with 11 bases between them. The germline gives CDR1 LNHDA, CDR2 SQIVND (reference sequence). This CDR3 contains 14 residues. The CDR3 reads CASSIARGPYEQYF. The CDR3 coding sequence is TGTGCCAGTAGTATCGCCAGGGGACCCTACGAGCAGTACTTC.

This CDR3 is CASRTNTYSNQPQHF. CDR3 coding DNA: TGTGCCAGCAGAACTAATACTTATAGCAATCAGCCCCAGCATTTT. The chain joins TRBV6-5 to TRBJ1-5; D gene uncertain. V was cut by 6 bases and J by 0 bases, with 12 bases left in between. The CDR3 totals 15 residues. Germline values: CDR1 MNHEY, CDR2 SVGAGI.

The CDR3 nucleotides read TGTGCCAGTTCCGGGACAGGCAATCAGCCCCAGCATTTT. Protein: CASSGTGNQPQHF. The chain combines TRBV19 with TRBJ1-5; 7 nucleotides line up with TRBD1. Germline V gene data show CDR1 as LNHDA and CDR2 as SQIVND (reference sequence). The CDR3 totals 13 residues. V shed 8 bases, J shed 2 bases, and the junction held 3 bases outside the gene matches.

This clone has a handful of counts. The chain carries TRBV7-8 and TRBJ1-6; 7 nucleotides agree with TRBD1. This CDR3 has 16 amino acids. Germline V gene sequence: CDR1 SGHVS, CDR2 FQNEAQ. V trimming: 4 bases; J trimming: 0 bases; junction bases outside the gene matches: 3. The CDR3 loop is CASSSQGSSYNSPLHF. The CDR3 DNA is TGTGCCAGCAGCTCACAGGGGAGCTCCTATAATTCACCCCTCCACTTT. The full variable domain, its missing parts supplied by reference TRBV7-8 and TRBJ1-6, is GAGVSQSPRYKVAKRGQDVALRCDPISGHVSLFWYQQALGQGPEFLTYFQNEAQLDKSGLPSDRFFAERPEGSVSTLKIQRTQQEDSAVYLCASSSQGSSYNSPLHFGNGTRLTVT.

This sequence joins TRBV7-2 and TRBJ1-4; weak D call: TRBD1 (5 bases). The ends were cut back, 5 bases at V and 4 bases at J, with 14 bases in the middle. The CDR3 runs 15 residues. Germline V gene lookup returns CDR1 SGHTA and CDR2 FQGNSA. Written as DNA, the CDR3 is TGTGCCAGCAGCCCCATTGGGGGGGTTAATGAAAAACTGTTTTTT. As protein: CASSPIGGVNEKLFF.

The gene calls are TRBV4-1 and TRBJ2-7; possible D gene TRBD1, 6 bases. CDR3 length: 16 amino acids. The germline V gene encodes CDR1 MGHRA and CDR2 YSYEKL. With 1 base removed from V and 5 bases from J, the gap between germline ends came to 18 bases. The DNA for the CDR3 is TGCGCCAGCAGCCAAGGGCCTCCAGGGGCTTCGGACGAGCAGTACTTC. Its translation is CASSQGPPGASDEQYF.

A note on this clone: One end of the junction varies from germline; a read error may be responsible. CDR3 sequence (DNA): TGTGCCAGCACCCAAACGGGAGGGCTAGGTCGAGAGACCCAGTACTTC. It specifies CASTQTGGLGRETQYF. The chain joins TRBV3-1 (or the pseudogene TRBV3-2) to TRBJ2-5; 8 bases map to TRBD2. This CDR3 is 16 amino acids long. Germline loops: CDR1 LGHDT, CDR2 YNNKEL (reference sequence).

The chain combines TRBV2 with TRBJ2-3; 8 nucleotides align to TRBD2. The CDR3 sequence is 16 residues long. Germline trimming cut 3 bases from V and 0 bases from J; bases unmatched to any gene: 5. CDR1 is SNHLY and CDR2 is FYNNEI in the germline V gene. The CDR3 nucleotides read TGTGCCAGCAGTGAGGCGGGGGGACCAAGCACAGATACGCAGTATTTT. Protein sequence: CASSEAGGPSTDTQYF.

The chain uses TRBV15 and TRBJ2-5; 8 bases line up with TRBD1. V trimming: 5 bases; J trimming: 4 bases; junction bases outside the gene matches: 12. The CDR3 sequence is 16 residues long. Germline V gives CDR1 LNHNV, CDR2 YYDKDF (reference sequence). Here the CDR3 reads CATSPTGGNPLETQYF. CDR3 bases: TGTGCCACCAGCCCAACAGGGGGGAACCCTCTAGAGACCCAGTACTTC.

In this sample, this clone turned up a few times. CDR3 sequence reads: CASSQATSGQGNSPLHF. Here the CDR3 DNA reads TGTGCCAGCAGCCAAGCAACGTCGGGACAGGGAAATTCACCCCTCCACTTT. The V and J genes are TRBV3-1 (or the pseudogene TRBV3-2) and TRBJ1-6, with TRBD1 identical over 9 bases. Germline values: CDR1 LGHDT, CDR2 YNNKEL (reference sequence). Germline trimming cut 1 base from V and 7 bases from J; bases unmatched to any gene: 8. CDR3 length equals 17 residues.

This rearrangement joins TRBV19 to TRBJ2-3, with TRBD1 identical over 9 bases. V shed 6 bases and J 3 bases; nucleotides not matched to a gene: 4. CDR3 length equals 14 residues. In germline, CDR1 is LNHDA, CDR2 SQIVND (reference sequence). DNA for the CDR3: TGTGCCAGTAGCAAACAGGGGGCTACAGATACGCAGTATTTT. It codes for CASSKQGATDTQYF.

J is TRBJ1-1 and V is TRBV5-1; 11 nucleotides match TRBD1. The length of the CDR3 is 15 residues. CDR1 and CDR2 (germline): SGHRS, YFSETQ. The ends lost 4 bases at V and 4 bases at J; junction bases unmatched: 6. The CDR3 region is CASSPRTGGLTEAFF. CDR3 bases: TGCGCCAGCAGCCCACGGACAGGGGGCCTCACTGAAGCTTTCTTT.

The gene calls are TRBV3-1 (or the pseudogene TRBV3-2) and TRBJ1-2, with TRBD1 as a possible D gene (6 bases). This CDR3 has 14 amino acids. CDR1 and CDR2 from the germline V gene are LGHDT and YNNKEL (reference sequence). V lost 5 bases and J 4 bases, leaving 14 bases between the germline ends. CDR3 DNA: TGTGCCAGCAGCACTAGGGGGGGTGGCTATGGCTACACCTTC. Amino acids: CASSTRGGGYGYTF.